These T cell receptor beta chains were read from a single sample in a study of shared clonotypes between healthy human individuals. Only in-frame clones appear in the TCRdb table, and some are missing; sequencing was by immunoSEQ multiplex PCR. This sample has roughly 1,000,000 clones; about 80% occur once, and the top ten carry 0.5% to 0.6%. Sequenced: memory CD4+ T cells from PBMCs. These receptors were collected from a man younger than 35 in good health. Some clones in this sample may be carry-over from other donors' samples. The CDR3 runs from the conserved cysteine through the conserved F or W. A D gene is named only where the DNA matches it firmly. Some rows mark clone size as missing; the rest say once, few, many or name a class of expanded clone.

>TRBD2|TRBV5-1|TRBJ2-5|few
TGCGCCAGTGGACTAGCGGGAGGAGAGACCCAGTACTTC
CASGLAGGETQYF
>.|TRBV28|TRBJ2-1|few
TGTGCCAGCACACAGCGAGAGGATGAGCAGTTCTTC
CASTQREDEQFF
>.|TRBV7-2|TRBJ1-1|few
TGTGCCAGCAGCATTACATCGGGCGGCACTGAAGCTTTCTTT
CASSITSGGTEAFF
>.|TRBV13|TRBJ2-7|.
TGTGCCAGCAAAGGCTTTCTAGCCTACGAGCAGTACTTC
CASKGFLAYEQYF
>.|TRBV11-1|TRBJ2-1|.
TGTGCCAGCAGCTTAGTAGTAGCGGCACCATACAATGAGCAGTTCTTC
CASSLVVAAPYNEQFF
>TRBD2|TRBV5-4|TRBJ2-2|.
TGTGCCAGCAGCTCCCGCCTCGGGCGGGAGTCGAACGGGGAGCTGTTTTTT
CASSSRLGRESNGELFF
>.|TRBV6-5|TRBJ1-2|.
TGTGCCAGCAGTCGGGGAGATAACTATGGCTACACCTTC
CASSRGDNYGYTF
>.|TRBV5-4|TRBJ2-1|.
TGTGCCAGCAGCTGGCGTGGGACTCCCTTGGATGAGCAGTTCTTC
CASSWRGTPLDEQFF
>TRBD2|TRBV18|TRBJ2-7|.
TGTGCCAGCTCACCACCCGGACGGGGAGGGGACGAGCAGTACTTC
CASSPPGRGGDEQYF
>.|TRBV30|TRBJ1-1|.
TGTGCCTGGAGCGGGGTCTTGGCTGAAGCTTTCTTT
CAWSGVLAEAFF
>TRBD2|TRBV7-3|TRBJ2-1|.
TGTGCCAGCAGCTTGGGGACTAGCGGGAGGATTTACAATGAGCAGTTCTTC
CASSLGTSGRIYNEQFF
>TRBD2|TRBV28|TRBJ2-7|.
TGTGCCAGCAGTTTCTTCGGGGGGTGGGGACTAGCGGACTACGAGCAGTACTTC
CASSFFGGWGLADYEQYF
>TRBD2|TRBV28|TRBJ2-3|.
TGTGCCAGCAAAGCGGGGGGCACAGATACGCAGTATTTT
CASKAGGTDTQYF
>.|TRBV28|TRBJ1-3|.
TGTGCCAGCAGCCGATTTGGCGGCGGCTCTGGAAACACCATATATTTT
CASSRFGGGSGNTIYF
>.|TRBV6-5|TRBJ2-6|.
TGTGCCAGCAGTAAACAGGGCACTGGGGCCAACGTCCTGACTTTC
CASSKQGTGANVLTF
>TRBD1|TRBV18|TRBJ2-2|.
TGTGCCAGCTCAGGACGACAGGGGAACACCGGGGAGCTGTTTTTT
CASSGRQGNTGELFF
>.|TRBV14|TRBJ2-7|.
TGTGCCAGCAGCCAAGAGATGGGGAGAGGAGGGTTCGAGCAGTACTTC
CASSQEMGRGGFEQYF
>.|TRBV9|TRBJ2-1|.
TGTGCCAGCAGCGTGGGGGCGGCGAGCTCCTACAATGAGCAGTTCTTC
CASSVGAASSYNEQFF
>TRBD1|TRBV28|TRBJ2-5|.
TGTGCCAGCAGTCTCAGACAGGGGGCGGAGACCCAGTACTTC
CASSLRQGAETQYF
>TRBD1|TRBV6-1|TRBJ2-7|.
TGTGCCAGCAGTTCGCAGGGGGCGATGAAGTACGAGCAGTACTTC
CASSSQGAMKYEQYF
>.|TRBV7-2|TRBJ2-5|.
TGTGCCAGCAGCTCCTCGAGAGACAGACAAGAGACCCAGTACTTC
CASSSSRDRQETQYF
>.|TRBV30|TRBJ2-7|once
TGTGCCTGGAGTGTAGGCCCCCTGACGGGAGAGCAGTACTTC
CAWSVGPLTGEQYF
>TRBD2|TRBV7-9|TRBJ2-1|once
TGTGCCAGCAGCTTATTCCGCCGCGGGAGCTCCTACAATGAGCAGTTCTTC
CASSLFRRGSSYNEQFF
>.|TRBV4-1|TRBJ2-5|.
TGCGCCAGCAGCCAAGGGGGGTGGGAGACCCAGTACTTC
CASSQGGWETQYF
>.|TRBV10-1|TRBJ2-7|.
TGCGCCAGCAGTGACGTCAAGGGCCATCCTCGAACCGGCTATGAGGAGTACTTC
CASSDVKGHPRTGYEEYF
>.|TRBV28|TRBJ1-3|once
TGTGCCAGCGGTTCGTTTTCGGGAGGAAACACCATATATTTT
CASGSFSGGNTIYF
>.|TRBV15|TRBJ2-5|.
TGTGCCACCAGCAGAGTCCTCTCGACCGCGACCCAGTACTTC
CATSRVLSTATQYF
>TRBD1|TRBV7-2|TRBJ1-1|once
TGTGCCAGCACCAGGGGGACGCCGAACACTGAAGCTTTCTTT
CASTRGTPNTEAFF
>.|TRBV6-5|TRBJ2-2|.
TGTGCCAGCAGTTCCTGGCGCGGGGGCGACACCGGGGAGCTGTTTTTT
CASSSWRGGDTGELFF
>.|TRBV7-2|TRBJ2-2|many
TGTGCCAGCAGCTTGGGGCGTGGGGGCGACACCGGGGAGCTGTTTTTT
CASSLGRGGDTGELFF
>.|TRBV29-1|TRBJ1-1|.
TGCAGCGAAACCTTGGGCTTCATGAACACTGAAGCTTTCTTT
CSETLGFMNTEAFF
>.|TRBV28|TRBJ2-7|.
TGTGCCAGCGTGGGGGGAATGGTGCAGCAGTACTTC
CASVGGMVQQYF
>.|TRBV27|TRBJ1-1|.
TGTGCCAGCAGTTGGCAGTGGAACACTGAAGCTTTCTTT
CASSWQWNTEAFF
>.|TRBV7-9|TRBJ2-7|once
TGTGCCAGCAGCCCAAACTCAGGGGGGGAGCAGTACTTC
CASSPNSGGEQYF
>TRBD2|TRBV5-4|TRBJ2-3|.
TGTGCCAGCAGCTTCGGTGTAGCGGGAGAGGATACGCAGTATTTT
CASSFGVAGEDTQYF
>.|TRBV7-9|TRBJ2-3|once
TGTGCCAGCAGCTTAGTTCCAGGGGAGGTGGCAGATACGCAGTATTTT
CASSLVPGEVADTQYF
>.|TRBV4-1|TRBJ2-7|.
TGCGCCAGCAGCCAATCCGGGACCCGAGGGAGCGAGCAGTACTTC
CASSQSGTRGSEQYF
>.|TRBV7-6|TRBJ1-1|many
TGTGCCAGCAGCTCCCAGGGTCTGAACACTGAAGCTTTCTTT
CASSSQGLNTEAFF
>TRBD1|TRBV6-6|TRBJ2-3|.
TGTGCCAGCAGGGATCAGACAGGGTTATCCCTTGATACGCAGTATTTT
CASRDQTGLSLDTQYF
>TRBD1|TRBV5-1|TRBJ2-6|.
TGCGCCAGCAGCTTGGTAGGGGGACAGCGATCTGGGGCCAACGTCCTGACTTTC
CASSLVGGQRSGANVLTF
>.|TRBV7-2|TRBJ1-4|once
TGTGCCAGCAGCTCTAGGACAGCAACTAATGAAAAACTGTTTTTT
CASSSRTATNEKLFF
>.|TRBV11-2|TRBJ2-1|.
TGTGCCAGCAGCTCCACAGGGTTCGGTGAGCAGTTCTTC
CASSSTGFGEQFF
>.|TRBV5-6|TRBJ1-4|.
TGTGCCAGCAGCTTGGTGGGGGCCGGCTACAATGAAAAACTGTTTTTT
CASSLVGAGYNEKLFF
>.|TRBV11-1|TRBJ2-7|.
TGTGCCAGCAGCTTACTGCCCTACGAGCAGTACTTC
CASSLLPYEQYF
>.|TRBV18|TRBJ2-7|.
TGTGCCAGCTCACCGGGCCGCGGTGACTTCTACGAGCAGTACTTC
CASSPGRGDFYEQYF